These 29 T cell receptor beta chains came from one sample sequenced in a study of cytomegalovirus exposure and HLA in healthy donors. In the PCR, 60 Vbeta and 13 Jbeta primers were used. TCRdb keeps only in-frame clones here, not all; method: immunoSEQ multiplex PCR. In total, the table holds 65,000 to 80,000 clones. The sample consisted of PBMCs. All receptors derive from a female donor in good health and CMV-seropositive.

The gene calls are TRBV6-1 and TRBJ2-7; TRBD1 might be the D (5 bases). CDR1 MNHNS and CDR2 SASEGT come from the germline V gene. Trimming took off 8 bases at V and 5 bases at J, with 16 bases between the two ends. The CDR3 extends over 13 amino acids. Here the CDR3 DNA reads TGTGCCAGCTGCGCAGGGTTCAGGGACGAGCAGTACTTC. This encodes CASCAGFRDEQYF.

The J gene is TRBJ1-6, the V gene TRBV5-1; TRBD1 might be the D (6 bases). The germline CDR1 and CDR2 sequences are SGHRS and YFSETQ. The V end lost 4 bases, the J end lost 0 bases, and 17 bases lay between the germline ends. This CDR3 has 18 residues. This CDR3 is CASSPGQLRGSYNSPLHF. CDR3 DNA sequence: TGCGCCAGCAGCCCCGGACAGCTTAGGGGCTCCTATAATTCACCCCTCCACTTT.

This rearrangement joins TRBV7-2 to TRBJ2-1; maybe TRBD1 (6 bases). The CDR3 spans 16 residues. V was clipped by 5 bases and J by 5 bases, with 19 bases between them. In germline, CDR1 is SGHTA, CDR2 FQGNSA. CDR3 amino acids: CASSPGQGQFDNEQFF. CDR3 DNA: TGTGCCAGCAGCCCAGGCCAAGGACAGTTCGACAATGAGCAGTTCTTC.

The V gene is TRBV7-8, the J gene TRBJ2-2; D might be TRBD1 (5 bases). Germline values: CDR1 SGHVS, CDR2 FQNEAQ. The V and J ends lost 5 bases and 4 bases respectively, with 11 bases between them. The CDR3 spans 14 residues. The CDR3 coding sequence is TGTGCCAGCAGCCAGTCAGGGTTCACCGGGGAGCTGTTTTTT. Translating gives CASSQSGFTGELFF.

The CDR3 is CASSVGPGQRQDEQYF. The DNA for the CDR3 is TGTGCCAGCAGCGTAGGCCCGGGACAGCGCCAGGACGAGCAGTACTTC. The V call is TRBV9, the J call TRBJ2-7; TRBD1 agrees at 7 bases. V trimming: 0 bases; J trimming: 5 bases; junction bases outside the gene matches: 11. CDR3 length: 16 amino acids. Per germline, CDR1 SGDLS and CDR2 YYNGEE.

The CDR3 coding sequence is TGTGCCAGCAGCTTCGGACAGGTTGGAAACACCATATATTTT. Translation gives CASSFGQVGNTIYF. V usage is TRBV5-4 and J usage is TRBJ1-3; TRBD1 matches at 7 bases. Germline CDR1 reads SGHNT; CDR2 reads YYREEE (reference sequence). This CDR3 comprises 14 residues. The junction had 2 bases not matched to a gene; V was cut back by 2 bases and J by 3 bases. Full variable domain (remainder filled in from reference TRBV5-4 and TRBJ1-3): ETGVTQSPTHLIKTRGQQVTLRCSSQSGHNTVSWYQQALGQGPQFIFQYYREEENGRGNFPPRFSGLQFPNYSSELNVNALELDDSALYLCASSFGQVGNTIYFGEGSWLTVV.

CDR3 region: CASSTGQGAHEQYF. Here the CDR3 DNA reads TGTGCCAGCAGCACGGGACAGGGGGCGCATGAGCAGTACTTC. The V call is TRBV7-9, the J call TRBJ2-7, with TRBD1 matching 12 bases. CDR3 length: 14 residues. Germline CDR1 and CDR2: SEHNR and FQNEAQ (reference sequence). With V trimmed by 5 bases and J by 7 bases, 6 bases remained unmatched.

The V gene is TRBV7-9, the J gene TRBJ1-1, with D perhaps TRBD1 (6 bases). V lost 1 base and J lost 5, with 11 bases in between. The CDR3 extends over 14 amino acids. CDR1 and CDR2 (germline): SEHNR, FQNEAQ (reference sequence). The CDR3 protein is CASSLDGGVTEAFF. The CDR3 DNA follows: TGTGCCAGCAGCTTAGATGGGGGCGTTACTGAAGCTTTCTTT.

The gene calls are TRBV28 and TRBJ1-1; D remains ambiguous. V was cut by 6 bases and J by 4 bases, with 24 bases left in between. Germline CDR1 and CDR2: MDHEN and SYDVKM. The CDR3 loop spans 17 amino acids. As DNA, the CDR3 is TGTGCCAGCAGCGCAACCAGAGGCAGCGTTATCGGCACTGAAGCTTTCTTT. Residues: CASSATRGSVIGTEAFF.

The gene calls are TRBV5-4 and TRBJ2-2; D is possibly TRBD1 (6 bases). The CDR3 extends over 20 amino acids. V lost 0 bases and J 4 bases, leaving 25 bases between the germline ends. Germline values: CDR1 SGHNT, CDR2 YYREEE (reference sequence). CDR3 sequence reads: CASSLDRWGPRGLGTGELFF. The CDR3 nucleotides are TGTGCCAGCAGCTTGGACCGTTGGGGGCCCCGCGGTTTGGGCACCGGGGAGCTGTTTTTT.

V is TRBV9 and J is TRBJ2-5, with TRBD2 matching over 9 bases. Trimming removed 3 bases from V and 0 bases from J; junction bases left unmatched: 6. The CDR3 loop spans 16 amino acids. The V gene's germline CDR1 is SGDLS and CDR2 YYNGEE. The CDR3 spells CASSAPGLAHQETQYF. CDR3 in DNA: TGTGCCAGCAGCGCTCCCGGACTAGCGCACCAAGAGACCCAGTACTTC.

The chain joins TRBV30 to TRBJ1-5; a possible D gene is TRBD1 (6 bases). Germline V lookup: CDR1 GTSNPN, CDR2 SVGIG (reference sequence). Deletions cut 0 bases from V and 4 bases from J, with 16 bases between. There are 16 residues in the CDR3. CDR3 sequence (DNA): TGTGCCTGGAGTGTACGCCTAGGACAGAGAAATCAGCCCCAGCATTTT. Its translation is CAWSVRLGQRNQPQHF.

The CDR3 region has the DNA TGTGCCAGCAGCCAAGCGGGAGTGAGTTCGTTGAACACTGAAGCTTTCTTT. Protein sequence: CASSQAGVSSLNTEAFF. The V call is TRBV14, the J call TRBJ1-1, with D unresolved. V gave up 1 base and J gave up 0 bases, with 15 bases separating them. This CDR3 comprises 17 residues. Germline values: CDR1 SGHDN, CDR2 FVKESK.

The chain recombines TRBV29-1 with TRBJ2-7, with 11 bases fitting TRBD2. Germline V gives CDR1 SQVTM, CDR2 ANQGSEA. CDR3 length: 15 amino acids. V was clipped by 5 bases and J by 6 bases; unmatched bases: 12. The CDR3 DNA follows: TGCAGCGTTACGACTAGCGGGAAGGAAAAGGTCGAGCAGTACTTC. It is translated as CSVTTSGKEKVEQYF.

This chain joins TRBV9 and TRBJ2-1, with TRBD2 matching over 13 bases. After removal of 4 bases from V and 4 bases from J, the junction contained 14 bases not matched to a gene. The CDR3 consists of 19 residues. Germline loops: CDR1 SGDLS, CDR2 YYNGEE. For the CDR3, the DNA is TGTGCCAGCAGCAACACAACTAGCGGGAGGGCCATTAGATACAATGAGCAGTTCTTC. This codes for CASSNTTSGRAIRYNEQFF.

The genes are TRBV7-2 and TRBJ1-3, with D tentatively TRBD1 (6 bases). From germline, CDR1 is SGHTA and CDR2 FQGNSA. The CDR3 runs 15 residues. V lost 2 bases and J 6 bases, leaving 14 bases between the germline ends. The CDR3 reads CASSLTAGAENTIYF. CDR3 in DNA: TGTGCCAGCAGCTTAACGGCAGGGGCGGAAAACACCATATATTTT.

The chain joins TRBV10-3 to TRBJ2-7, with D possibly matching TRBD2 (5 bases). Between the trimmed V and J ends, which lost 7 bases and 0 bases, there was a span of 13 bases. This CDR3 is built from 14 residues. From germline, CDR1 is ENHRY and CDR2 SYGVKD. Here the CDR3 DNA reads TGTGCCATCACGGCGGGCCGGAGCTCCTACGAGCAGTACTTC. Translating it yields CAITAGRSSYEQYF.

CDR3 amino acids: CASSGGAGRTSYNEQFF. The CDR3 DNA follows: TGTGCCAGCAGCGGAGGGGCCGGGAGGACTTCCTACAATGAGCAGTTCTTC. This chain uses TRBV9 with TRBJ2-1, with 7 bases aligning to TRBD2. Germline assignment: CDR1 SGDLS and CDR2 YYNGEE. The J segment lost 1 base and the V segment lost 3 bases, leaving 10 bases of the junction unmatched. CDR3 length: 17 amino acids. Supplemented by reference TRBV9 and TRBJ2-1, the full variable domain reads DSGVTQTPKHLITATGQRVTLRCSPRSGDLSVYWYQQSLDQGLQFLIQYYNGEERAKGNILERFSAQQFPDLHSELNLSSLELGDSALYFCASSGGAGRTSYNEQFFGPGTRLTVL.

The chain employs TRBV30 and TRBJ1-1; no definite D call. The CDR3 is made up of 13 amino acids. V was clipped by 2 bases and J by 6 bases, with 13 bases between them. CDR1 is GTSNPN, CDR2 SVGIG, per germline (reference sequence). In DNA, the CDR3 is TGTGCCTGGAGTTTACACACAAATTCTGAAGCTTTCTTT. Its protein is CAWSLHTNSEAFF.

This chain joins TRBV25-1 and TRBJ1-4, with 11 bases aligning to TRBD1. Per germline, CDR1 MGHDK and CDR2 SYGVNS. J lost 8 bases, V lost 8 bases, and 7 bases had no gene match. The CDR3 loop spans 14 amino acids. The CDR3 coding sequence is TGTGCCAGCGGACCGGGACAGGGGGGCGAAAAACTGTTTTTT. This codes for CASGPGQGGEKLFF.

This chain connects TRBV5-8 to TRBJ1-5, with 8 bases matching TRBD1. Germline V CDR1 and CDR2: SGHTS, YDEGEE. The CDR3 runs 14 residues. V lost 0 bases to trimming and J lost 9 bases; unmatched junction nucleotides: 5. The CDR3, as DNA: TGTGCCAGCAGCTTGGCAGGGGGCCGTGGGCCCCAGCATTTT. This translates into CASSLAGGRGPQHF.

The chain links TRBV7-2 to TRBJ1-4; D might be TRBD1 (5 bases). Germline CDR1 and CDR2: SGHTA and FQGNSA. CDR3 size: 16 residues. V gave up 0 bases and J gave up 5 bases, with 13 bases separating them. As DNA, the CDR3 is TGTGCCAGCAGCTTAGCAGCCGGGGGGAGGAATGAAAAACTGTTTTTT. Encoded protein: CASSLAAGGRNEKLFF.

For this clone: At one boundary the junction diverges from the germline segment, which might be a read error. The chain joins TRBV7-3 to TRBJ2-5; tentatively, D is TRBD2 (5 bases). Germline values: CDR1 SGHTA, CDR2 FQGTGA. This CDR3 is built from 13 residues. CDR3 loop: CASSPSEVEAQYF. The CDR3 nucleotides read TGTGCCAGCAGCCCCTCGGAGGTAGAGGCCCAGTACTTC.

This chain connects TRBV2 to TRBJ2-3, with TRBD2 identical over 11 bases. J lost 3 bases, V lost 7 bases, and 9 bases had no gene match. Per germline, CDR1 SNHLY and CDR2 FYNNEI. This CDR3 is 16 amino acids long. The CDR3 here is CASKDLAGGSTDTQYF. CDR3 coding DNA: TGTGCCAGCAAAGATCTAGCGGGGGGTTCGACAGATACGCAGTATTTT.

The rearrangement links TRBV28 to TRBJ2-7, with TRBD1 matching over 7 bases. This CDR3 region has 14 residues. The J segment lost 6 bases and the V segment lost 6 bases, leaving 11 bases of the junction unmatched. The germline V gene has CDR1 MDHEN and CDR2 SYDVKM. CDR3 amino acids: CASSRGQASGEQYF. In nucleotides, the CDR3 is TGTGCCAGCAGCCGCGGACAGGCCTCCGGCGAGCAGTACTTC. Full variable domain (rest looked up from reference TRBV28 and TRBJ2-7): DVKVTQSSRYLVKRTGEKVFLECVQDMDHENMFWYRQDPGLGLRLIYFSYDVKMKEKGDIPEGYSVSREKKERFSLILESASTNQTSMYLCASSRGQASGEQYFGPGTRLTVT.

The V gene is TRBV5-4, the J gene TRBJ1-3; D perhaps matches TRBD1 (6 bases). CDR3 size: 15 residues. Germline V gene lookup returns CDR1 SGHNT and CDR2 YYREEE (reference sequence). Trimming stripped 0 bases from V and 4 bases from J, with 11 bases between. As DNA, the CDR3 is TGTGCCAGCAGCTTGGACAGGGCATCAGGAAACACCATATATTTT. This encodes CASSLDRASGNTIYF. Supplemented by reference TRBV5-4 and TRBJ1-3, the full variable domain reads ETGVTQSPTHLIKTRGQQVTLRCSSQSGHNTVSWYQQALGQGPQFIFQYYREEENGRGNFPPRFSGLQFPNYSSELNVNALELDDSALYLCASSLDRASGNTIYFGEGSWLTVV.

CDR3 protein: CAISESGASGWVYNEQFF. CDR3 DNA: TGTGCCATCAGTGAGTCGGGGGCTAGCGGGTGGGTTTACAATGAGCAGTTCTTC. The V and J genes are TRBV10-3 and TRBJ2-1, with TRBD2 matching 8 bases. Trimming cost V 0 bases and J 4 bases; bases outside gene matches: 11. CDR1 and CDR2 (germline): ENHRY, SYGVKD. The CDR3 covers 18 residues.

V gene TRBV19 combines with J gene TRBJ1-1, with a weak D call TRBD1 (5 bases). The CDR3 is 13 residues long. From germline, CDR1 is LNHDA and CDR2 SQIVND (reference sequence). The V end lost 7 bases, the J end lost 1 base, and 10 bases lay between the germline ends. In nucleotides, the CDR3 is TGTGCCAGTATGCGGGGCCGGAACACTGAAGCTTTCTTT. Translated: CASMRGRNTEAFF.

CDR3 loop: CASSMDAGEKGEQYF. CDR3 in DNA: TGTGCCAGCAGCATGGACGCGGGTGAGAAAGGCGAGCAGTACTTC. The chain links TRBV5-8 to TRBJ2-7; TRBD2 might be the D (5 bases). The CDR3 has 15 residues. Germline CDR1 and CDR2: SGHTS and YDEGEE. V was trimmed by 4 bases and J by 6 bases, leaving 20 bases between them. The variable domain in full, completed from reference TRBV5-8 and TRBJ2-7, reads EAGVTQSPTHLIKTRGQQATLRCSPISGHTSVYWYQQALGLGLQFLLWYDEGEERNRGNFPPRFSGRQFPNYSSELNVNALELEDSALYLCASSMDAGEKGEQYFGPGTRLTVT.